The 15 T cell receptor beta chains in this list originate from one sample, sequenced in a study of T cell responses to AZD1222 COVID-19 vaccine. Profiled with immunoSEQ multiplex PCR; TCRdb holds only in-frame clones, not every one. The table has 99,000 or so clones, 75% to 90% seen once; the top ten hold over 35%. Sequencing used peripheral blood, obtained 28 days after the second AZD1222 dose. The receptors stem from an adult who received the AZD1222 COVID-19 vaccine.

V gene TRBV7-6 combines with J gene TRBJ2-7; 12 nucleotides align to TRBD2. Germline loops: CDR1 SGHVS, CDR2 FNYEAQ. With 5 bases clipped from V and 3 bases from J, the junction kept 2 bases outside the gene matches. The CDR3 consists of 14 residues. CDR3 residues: CASSLTSGSYEQYF. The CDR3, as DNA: TGTGCCAGCAGCCTGACTAGCGGGAGCTACGAGCAGTACTTC.

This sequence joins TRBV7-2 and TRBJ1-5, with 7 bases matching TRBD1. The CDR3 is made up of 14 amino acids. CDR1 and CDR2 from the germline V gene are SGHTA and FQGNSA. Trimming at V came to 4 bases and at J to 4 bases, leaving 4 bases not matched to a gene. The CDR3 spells CASSSGTVNQPQHF. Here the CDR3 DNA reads TGTGCCAGCAGCTCCGGGACAGTTAATCAGCCCCAGCATTTT. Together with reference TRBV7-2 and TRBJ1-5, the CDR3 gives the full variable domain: GAGVSQSPSNKVTEKGKDVELRCDPISGHTALYWYRQSLGQGLEFLIYFQGNSAPDKSGLPSDRFSAERTGGSVSTLTIQRTQQEDSAVYLCASSSGTVNQPQHFGDGTRLSIL.

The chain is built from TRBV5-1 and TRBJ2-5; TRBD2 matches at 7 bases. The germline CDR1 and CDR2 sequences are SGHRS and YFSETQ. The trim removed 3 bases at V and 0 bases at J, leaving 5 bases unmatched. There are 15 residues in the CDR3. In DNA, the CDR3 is TGCGCCAGCAGCTCGCTGGGGGGGTACCAAGAGACCCAGTACTTC. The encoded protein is CASSSLGGYQETQYF.

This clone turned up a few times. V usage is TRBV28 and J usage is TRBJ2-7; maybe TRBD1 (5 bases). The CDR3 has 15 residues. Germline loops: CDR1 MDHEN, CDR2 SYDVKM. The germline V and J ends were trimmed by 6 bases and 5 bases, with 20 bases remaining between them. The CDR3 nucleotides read TGTGCCAGCAGGGTCCCAGACAGTCCCCCTGACGAGCAGTACTTC. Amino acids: CASRVPDSPPDEQYF.

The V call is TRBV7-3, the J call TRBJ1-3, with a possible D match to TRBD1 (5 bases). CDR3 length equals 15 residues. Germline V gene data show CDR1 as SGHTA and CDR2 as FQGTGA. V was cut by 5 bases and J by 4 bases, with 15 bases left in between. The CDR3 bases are TGTGCCAGCAGCCTTACCCAGGGTGCGGGAAACACCATATATTTT. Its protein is CASSLTQGAGNTIYF.

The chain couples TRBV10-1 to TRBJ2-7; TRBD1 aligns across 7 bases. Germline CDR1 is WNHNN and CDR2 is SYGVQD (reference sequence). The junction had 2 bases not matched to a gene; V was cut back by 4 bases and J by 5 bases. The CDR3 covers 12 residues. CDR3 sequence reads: CASSVGQNEQYF. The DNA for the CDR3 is TGCGCCAGCAGTGTGGGACAGAACGAGCAGTACTTC.

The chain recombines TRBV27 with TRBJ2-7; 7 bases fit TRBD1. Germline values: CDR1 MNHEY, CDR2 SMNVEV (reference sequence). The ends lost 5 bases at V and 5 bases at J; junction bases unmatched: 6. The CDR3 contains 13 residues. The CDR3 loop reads CASSPTGKHEQYF. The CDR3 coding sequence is TGTGCCAGCAGTCCGACAGGGAAGCACGAGCAGTACTTC.

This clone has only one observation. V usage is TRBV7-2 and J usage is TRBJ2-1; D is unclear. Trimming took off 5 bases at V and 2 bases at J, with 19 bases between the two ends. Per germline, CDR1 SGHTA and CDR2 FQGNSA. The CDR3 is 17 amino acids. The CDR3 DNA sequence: TGTGCCAGCAGCCCCTCCAATCACCGGAGCCCCTACAATGAGCAGTTCTTC. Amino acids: CASSPSNHRSPYNEQFF.

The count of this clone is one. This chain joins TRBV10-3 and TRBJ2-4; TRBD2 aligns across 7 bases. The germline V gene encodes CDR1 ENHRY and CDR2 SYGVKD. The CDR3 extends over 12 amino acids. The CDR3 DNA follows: TGTGCGATCGGGGAGGGTAAAAACATTCAGTACTTC. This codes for CAIGEGKNIQYF.

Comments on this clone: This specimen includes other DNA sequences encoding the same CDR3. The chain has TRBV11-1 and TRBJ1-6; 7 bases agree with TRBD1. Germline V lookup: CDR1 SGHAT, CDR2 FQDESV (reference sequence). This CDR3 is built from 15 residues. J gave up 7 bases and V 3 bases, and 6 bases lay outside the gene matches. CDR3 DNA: TGTGCCAGCAGCTTGGAACAGGGGTCCAATTCACCCCTCCACTTT. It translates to CASSLEQGSNSPLHF.

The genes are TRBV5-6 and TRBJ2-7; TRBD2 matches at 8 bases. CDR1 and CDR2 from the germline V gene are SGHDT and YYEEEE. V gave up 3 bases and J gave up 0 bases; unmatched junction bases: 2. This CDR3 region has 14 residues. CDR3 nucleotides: TGTGCCAGCAGCTCGGGACTAGGCTCCTACGAGCAGTACTTC. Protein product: CASSSGLGSYEQYF.

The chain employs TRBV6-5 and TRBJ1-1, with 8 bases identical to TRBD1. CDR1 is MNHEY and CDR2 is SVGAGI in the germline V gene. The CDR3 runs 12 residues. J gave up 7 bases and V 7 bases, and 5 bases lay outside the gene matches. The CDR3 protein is CASTRDRYEAFF. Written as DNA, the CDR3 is TGTGCCAGCACCCGGGACAGGTATGAAGCTTTCTTT.

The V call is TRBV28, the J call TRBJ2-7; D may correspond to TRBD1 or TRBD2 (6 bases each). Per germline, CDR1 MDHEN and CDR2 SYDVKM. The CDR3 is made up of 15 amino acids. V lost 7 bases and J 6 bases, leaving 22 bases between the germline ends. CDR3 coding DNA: TGTGCCAGCAAGGAGGGGGTCCAGGGGCGCGGCGAGCAGTACTTC. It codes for CASKEGVQGRGEQYF.

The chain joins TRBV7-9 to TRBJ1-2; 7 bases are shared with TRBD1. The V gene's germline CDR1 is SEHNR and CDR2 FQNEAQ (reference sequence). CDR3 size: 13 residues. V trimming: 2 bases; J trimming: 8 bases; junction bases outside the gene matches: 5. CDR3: CASSLMTGLGYTF. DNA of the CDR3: TGTGCCAGCAGCTTAATGACAGGGTTAGGCTACACCTTC.

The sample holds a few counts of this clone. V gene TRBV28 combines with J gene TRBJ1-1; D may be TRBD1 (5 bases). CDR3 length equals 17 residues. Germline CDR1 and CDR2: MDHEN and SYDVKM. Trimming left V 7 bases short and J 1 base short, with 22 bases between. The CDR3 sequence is CASTLGTGLGPNTEAFF. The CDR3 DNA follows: TGTGCCAGCACCCTAGGGACGGGCTTGGGCCCGAACACTGAAGCTTTCTTT.